A selection of T cell receptor beta chains follows, all from one sample in a study of OX40 agonist ivuxolimab in advanced cancers. Repertoires were generated with immunoSEQ multiplex PCR, while TCRdb's copy carries only in-frame clones and drops some. The profile covers about 20,000 clones, with over 75% appearing a single time and around 31% taken by the ten largest. Sequenced material: CD4+ or CD8+ T cells sorted from blood, taken in a trial of the OX40 agonist ivuxolimab. These receptor sequences come from an adult with an advanced solid tumor such as melanoma, head and neck, liver or kidney cancer. Both conserved end residues are part of each CDR3. A D gene is named only where the DNA matches it firmly. Clone size is not always given. Where it is, it says once, few, many or a class for expanded clones.

>.|TRBJ2-1|.|TRBV19
TGTGCCAGTAGTATACGGGGGAGCTCCTACAATGAGCAGTTCTTC
CASSIRGSSYNEQFF
>.|TRBJ1-5|.|TRBV6-5
TGTGCCACCCGCGAGGGGTCTAGCAATCAGCCCCAGCATTTT
CATREGSSNQPQHF
>.|TRBJ2-3|.|TRBV15
TGTGCCACCAGCAGAGACGGAGGAGTAAGCACAGATACGCAGTATTTT
CATSRDGGVSTDTQYF
>.|TRBJ1-2|.|TRBV7-2
TGTGCCAGCACCTTGTTCACCGGGGGTGGCTACACCTTC
CASTLFTGGGYTF
>TRBD2|TRBJ2-1|.|TRBV30
TGTGCCTGGCCGGGGGGGAGGCATGACTCCTACAATGAGCAGTTCTTC
CAWPGGRHDSYNEQFF
>.|TRBJ1-2|.|TRBV5-8
TGTGCCAGCAGCCCTCCTATAGGAGGGGGGTATGGCTACACCTTC
CASSPPIGGGYGYTF
>TRBD1|TRBJ1-6|once|TRBV5-6
TGTGCCAGCAGCCAGGGACAGGGGGGTTCACCCCTCCACTTT
CASSQGQGGSPLHF
>.|TRBJ2-5|once|TRBV7-9
TGTGCCAGCAGCTTATCACGGGGTCAAGAGACCCAGTACTTC
CASSLSRGQETQYF
>.|TRBJ2-5|.|TRBV7-9
TGTGCCAGCAGCCCGACAAGTCTAAACCAAGAGACCCAGTACTTC
CASSPTSLNQETQYF
>TRBD1|TRBJ1-4|.|TRBV6-1
TGTGCCAGCAAACCGGGACAGGGGAATGAAAAACTGTTTTTT
CASKPGQGNEKLFF
>.|TRBJ2-1|.|TRBV7-6
TGTGCCAGCAGCTTAGTAGGGTCAGGGTCTGGGTACAATGAGCAGTTCTTC
CASSLVGSGSGYNEQFF
>TRBD2|TRBJ2-7|.|TRBV7-2
TGTGCCAGCAGCTTAGCCGGGGGGACCTACGAGCAGTACTTC
CASSLAGGTYEQYF
>.|TRBJ1-5|once|TRBV2
TGTGCCAGCACCCTCCGGGTGGCCCAGCCCCAGCATTTT
CASTLRVAQPQHF
>.|TRBJ1-2|.|TRBV5-4
TGTGCCAGCAGCATAGGGGTGAAGTATGGCTACACCTTC
CASSIGVKYGYTF
>.|TRBJ1-2|few|TRBV6-1
TGTGCCAGCAAATTTTACTTCGGCTATGGCTACACCTTC
CASKFYFGYGYTF
>.|TRBJ2-2|.|TRBV6-5
TGTGCCAGCAGTCTTTTCTCGACCGGGGAGCTGTTTTTT
CASSLFSTGELFF
>.|TRBJ2-5|few|TRBV13
TGTGCCAGCAGCTTAGTTGGGGGGCGAGAGACCCAGTACTTC
CASSLVGGRETQYF
>.|TRBJ1-2|.|TRBV19
TGTGCCAGTAGTCGTGACAGAATAGCCCCCTATGGCTACACCTTC
CASSRDRIAPYGYTF
>.|TRBJ2-5|.|TRBV6-6
TGTGCCAGCAGTTACTCGCGGCTAGCAGGGACCCAGTACTTC
CASSYSRLAGTQYF
>.|TRBJ1-2|.|TRBV9
TGTGCCAGCAGCATGGGGACTAACTATGGCTACACCTTC
CASSMGTNYGYTF
>.|TRBJ2-6|once|TRBV19
TGTGCCAGTAAGGTGGGGACGACTGGGGCCAACGTCCTGACTTTC
CASKVGTTGANVLTF
>TRBD2|TRBJ2-7|.|TRBV5-1
TGCGCCAGCAGCTTGGGACTAGCGGGAACCTACGAGCAGTACTTC
CASSLGLAGTYEQYF
>.|TRBJ2-1|.|TRBV29-1
TGCAGCGTACGCGCCCCCGGGTCCTACAATGAGCAGTTCTTC
CSVRAPGSYNEQFF
>.|TRBJ1-3|.|TRBV6-1
TGTGCCAGCAGGGAGGCTTCTGGAAACACCATATATTTT
CASREASGNTIYF
>.|TRBJ2-5|.|TRBV5-1
TGCGCCAGCAGTCAGGGGGGGCGAGAGACCCAGTACTTC
CASSQGGRETQYF
>.|TRBJ2-2|.|TRBV30
TGTGCCTGGTCAAAGGGATCCGGGGAGCTGTTTTTT
CAWSKGSGELFF
>.|TRBJ2-2|.|TRBV9
TGTGCCAGCAGCGCCCCCCGTGGAGGGAGCGGCACCGGGGAGCTGTTTTTT
CASSAPRGGSGTGELFF
>TRBD1|TRBJ2-7|.|TRBV6-5
TGTGCCAGCAGACCTGGGGGGACAGGGGCCTACGAGCAGTACTTC
CASRPGGTGAYEQYF
>TRBD2|TRBJ2-3|.|TRBV10-1
TGCGCCAGCAGTGAGTCCGGGGGAGGGACAGATACGCAGTATTTT
CASSESGGGTDTQYF
>.|TRBJ2-1|.|TRBV5-4
TGTGCCAGCAGTATTGCCCGCGGATCCTACAATGAGCAGTTCTTC
CASSIARGSYNEQFF
>.|TRBJ2-5|.|TRBV2
TGTGCCAGCAGTGTCGAGCGGACCCAGTACTTC
CASSVERTQYF
>.|TRBJ2-1|.|TRBV7-2
TGTGCCAGCAGCTTAGTCGCGGCGAGCTCCTACAATGAGCAGTTCTTC
CASSLVAASSYNEQFF
>TRBD1|TRBJ2-5|once|TRBV5-1
TGCGCCAGCAGCCCGACCCCGACAGGGCAAGAGACCCAGTACTTC
CASSPTPTGQETQYF
>.|TRBJ2-1|.|TRBV7-9
TGTGCCAGCAGCTTAGGGGTGGGGGATAGCTCCTACAATGAGCAGTTCTTC
CASSLGVGDSSYNEQFF
>TRBD1|TRBJ2-3|.|TRBV7-3
TGTGCCAGCAGCTCGGGACAGTTTAGCACAGATACGCAGTATTTT
CASSSGQFSTDTQYF
>.|TRBJ2-3|.|TRBV7-2
TGTGCCAGCAGCTTAGGTTTCACAGATACGCAGTATTTT
CASSLGFTDTQYF
>.|TRBJ2-6|.|TRBV27
TGTGCCAGCAGTTTAGAGCAGACTGGGGCCAACGTCCTGACTTTC
CASSLEQTGANVLTF
>.|TRBJ2-1|.|TRBV27
TGTGCCAGCAGCTCGTCCTGGGGGTCCTACAATGAGCAGTTCTTC
CASSSSWGSYNEQFF
>.|TRBJ1-6|.|TRBV18
TGTGCCAGCTCACCACAGGGGGAGAATTCACCCCTCCACTTT
CASSPQGENSPLHF
>.|TRBJ2-3|.|TRBV11-2
TGTGCCAGCAGATCTATAGTAGTTACGCAGTATTTT
CASRSIVVTQYF
>.|TRBJ2-5|.|TRBV2
TGTGCCAGCAGTGTCTGGGGAGAGACCCAGTACTTC
CASSVWGETQYF
>.|TRBJ1-5|.|TRBV28
TGTGCCAGCAGTGCCGATCAGCCCCAGCATTTT
CASSADQPQHF
>TRBD2|TRBJ2-1|.|TRBV14
TGTGCCAGCAGCCCTACCGCGGGGGGCAACAATGAGCAGTTCTTC
CASSPTAGGNNEQFF
>.|TRBJ1-1|once|TRBV19
TGTGCCAGTAGTATTTTCCCTGACGTGGGGATCACTGAAGCTTTCTTT
CASSIFPDVGITEAFF
>.|TRBJ2-1|.|TRBV15
TGTGCCACCAGCAGGGAGGGCAGCGACAATGAGCAGTTCTTC
CATSREGSDNEQFF
>.|TRBJ2-7|.|TRBV28
TGTGCCAGCAGTTTCAGTCGAGCCTCCTACGAGCAGTACTTC
CASSFSRASYEQYF
>.|TRBJ2-5|.|TRBV6-1
TGTGCCAGCAGTGTAGGGGACGGACCCAAGAGAACCCAGTACTTC
CASSVGDGPKRTQYF
>.|TRBJ2-5|.|TRBV7-8
TGTGCCAGCAGCTTAGATGAGACCCAGTACTTC
CASSLDETQYF
>TRBD1|TRBJ1-1|.|TRBV5-6
TGTGCCAGCAGCTTGGCCGCGGGACAGCCGCCACAGAACACTGAAGCTTTCTTT
CASSLAAGQPPQNTEAFF
>TRBD1|TRBJ1-1|.|TRBV27
TGTGCCAGCAGTTTACCGGCAGGGGGTGGAGCTTTCTTT
CASSLPAGGGAFF
>.|TRBJ1-4|.|TRBV28
TGTGCCAGCAGCCCAGGCGACAGGTATAATGAAAAACTGTTTTTT
CASSPGDRYNEKLFF
>TRBD1|TRBJ2-7|.|TRBV19
TGTGCCAGTAGCCCGACAGGGGGCAGGTCCTACGAGCAGTACTTC
CASSPTGGRSYEQYF
>TRBD1|TRBJ2-2|.|TRBV5-1
TGCGCCAGCAGTTCAGCTGGACAGGGGGCGACCGGGGAGCTGTTTTTT
CASSSAGQGATGELFF
>.|TRBJ1-5|.|TRBV28
TGTGCCAGCAAACCTCGGGGGGCGGGGAGCAATCAGCCCCAGCATTTT
CASKPRGAGSNQPQHF
>TRBD1|TRBJ2-7|.|TRBV28
TGTGCCAGCAGTTCCGGACAGGGGGTCTCCTACGAGCAGTACTTC
CASSSGQGVSYEQYF
>.|TRBJ2-7|.|TRBV7-9
TGTGCCAGCAGCCCCCACGGCTACGAGCAGTACTTC
CASSPHGYEQYF
>.|TRBJ1-3|.|TRBV19
TGTGCCAGTAGTATACCGGGACACCCGAACTCTGGAAACACCATATATTTT
CASSIPGHPNSGNTIYF